Listed below are T cell receptor beta chains from one sample, sequenced in a study of PD-1 blockade in classical Hodgkin lymphoma. The data were produced by immunoSEQ multiplex PCR, yet TCRdb's version contains in-frame clones alone and is incomplete. The sample shows approximately 11,000 clones, about 70% of them seen only once. Sample: peripheral blood mononuclear cells (PBMCs), taken at baseline. The receptors here all came from a human donor with classical Hodgkin lymphoma. Each CDR3 is given without its conserved first and last residue. Fields, in order: V gene, D gene, J gene, CDR3 protein. A D gene is named only where the DNA matches it firmly.

V gene: TRBV11-2
D gene: TRBD2
J gene: TRBJ2-2
CDR3 protein: ASRLPQGTSLTGELF

V gene: TRBV5-6
D gene: TRBD1
J gene: TRBJ2-7
CDR3 protein: ASRLTGIDIYEQY

V gene: TRBV10-1
D gene: NA
J gene: TRBJ2-1
CDR3 protein: ASRASSYNEQF

V gene: TRBV5-6
D gene: TRBD2
J gene: TRBJ2-7
CDR3 protein: ASSAAGRIYEQY

V gene: TRBV5-4
D gene: NA
J gene: TRBJ2-7
CDR3 protein: ASSHVNEQY

V gene: TRBV19
D gene: NA
J gene: TRBJ2-5
CDR3 protein: ASSGGPYGETQY

V gene: TRBV20-1
D gene: NA
J gene: TRBJ1-5
CDR3 protein: SARQGTPQH

V gene: TRBV2
D gene: NA
J gene: TRBJ2-5
CDR3 protein: ASSAELKETQY

V gene: TRBV28
D gene: NA
J gene: TRBJ1-1
CDR3 protein: ASSSRQRNTEAF

V gene: TRBV4-1
D gene: NA
J gene: TRBJ2-3
CDR3 protein: ASSQPGALGSTDTQY

V gene: TRBV5-4
D gene: NA
J gene: TRBJ1-2
CDR3 protein: ASSLAGDSYGYT

V gene: TRBV25-1
D gene: NA
J gene: TRBJ2-1
CDR3 protein: ASSELGGSNEQF

V gene: TRBV6-1
D gene: TRBD1
J gene: NA
CDR3 protein: ASRTGGYEQY

V gene: TRBV4-1
D gene: NA
J gene: TRBJ1-5
CDR3 protein: ASSRGGVQPQH

V gene: TRBV9
D gene: NA
J gene: TRBJ2-7
CDR3 protein: ASSVGGDEQY

V gene: TRBV11-2
D gene: NA
J gene: TRBJ2-7
CDR3 protein: ASSFPSELTKQY

V gene: TRBV27
D gene: TRBD1
J gene: TRBJ1-5
CDR3 protein: ASSRLGARGQGPQH

V gene: TRBV27
D gene: NA
J gene: TRBJ2-7
CDR3 protein: ASWEVPYEQY

V gene: TRBV29-1
D gene: NA
J gene: TRBJ1-2
CDR3 protein: SVQQGVLYGYT

V gene: TRBV11-2
D gene: NA
J gene: TRBJ1-3
CDR3 protein: ASSLSQGSNTIY

V gene: TRBV6-5
D gene: TRBD1
J gene: TRBJ1-5
CDR3 protein: ASSSRQGANQPQH

V gene: TRBV6-5
D gene: NA
J gene: TRBJ1-3
CDR3 protein: ASSSWENPSGNTIY

V gene: TRBV15
D gene: NA
J gene: TRBJ2-1
CDR3 protein: ATSRPAPYNEQF

V gene: TRBV11-2
D gene: NA
J gene: TRBJ2-7
CDR3 protein: ASSLDRPYEQY

V gene: TRBV19
D gene: NA
J gene: TRBJ1-5
CDR3 protein: ASSTPQRSNQPQH

V gene: TRBV19
D gene: NA
J gene: TRBJ1-5
CDR3 protein: ASTGIGNQPQH

V gene: TRBV5-1
D gene: NA
J gene: TRBJ2-5
CDR3 protein: ASSLVGVEETQY

V gene: TRBV2
D gene: NA
J gene: TRBJ2-2
CDR3 protein: ASSQQGPPGELF

V gene: TRBV2
D gene: NA
J gene: TRBJ2-7
CDR3 protein: ASSAGAVEQY

V gene: TRBV4-2
D gene: TRBD2
J gene: TRBJ2-7
CDR3 protein: ASSQVDMGGPYEQY

V gene: TRBV28
D gene: TRBD2
J gene: TRBJ2-2
CDR3 protein: ASSRWTSGRGNTGELF

V gene: TRBV18
D gene: NA
J gene: TRBJ1-3
CDR3 protein: ASSPSGNTIY

V gene: TRBV19
D gene: TRBD1
J gene: TRBJ1-4
CDR3 protein: ASSRNRDSNEKLF

V gene: TRBV27
D gene: NA
J gene: TRBJ2-1
CDR3 protein: ASSLNFGTPYPNEQF

V gene: TRBV6-1
D gene: TRBD1
J gene: TRBJ2-5
CDR3 protein: ASSIRQGPQETQY

V gene: TRBV5-1
D gene: NA
J gene: TRBJ2-1
CDR3 protein: ASSFRDPNGDEQF

V gene: TRBV7-9
D gene: NA
J gene: TRBJ2-1
CDR3 protein: ASSSSQVWSYNEQF

V gene: TRBV6-5
D gene: TRBD1
J gene: TRBJ2-7
CDR3 protein: ASSRVGTAYEQY

V gene: TRBV27
D gene: NA
J gene: TRBJ2-3
CDR3 protein: ASSPPGQETDTQY

V gene: TRBV5-1
D gene: NA
J gene: TRBJ2-3
CDR3 protein: ASSPTGGDTQY

V gene: TRBV5-1
D gene: NA
J gene: TRBJ1-2
CDR3 protein: ASRGLGSSNYGYT

V gene: TRBV4-2
D gene: NA
J gene: TRBJ2-2
CDR3 protein: ASSQGPNTGELF

V gene: TRBV10-2
D gene: NA
J gene: TRBJ2-3
CDR3 protein: ASSDKQRVRADTQY

V gene: TRBV6-6
D gene: NA
J gene: TRBJ1-6
CDR3 protein: ASSYSLQGGSPLH

V gene: TRBV27
D gene: NA
J gene: TRBJ1-2
CDR3 protein: ASSSDPYGGRGGYT

V gene: TRBV27
D gene: NA
J gene: TRBJ2-2
CDR3 protein: ASSLIAGDTGELF

V gene: TRBV7-2
D gene: NA
J gene: TRBJ2-3
CDR3 protein: ASSLGERVSTDTQY

V gene: TRBV6-1
D gene: NA
J gene: TRBJ2-5
CDR3 protein: ASRSPGGRETQY

V gene: TRBV29-1
D gene: TRBD2
J gene: TRBJ2-1
CDR3 protein: SVERGGRNEQF

V gene: TRBV18
D gene: TRBD1
J gene: TRBJ2-7
CDR3 protein: ASSPGTGYSYEQY

V gene: TRBV5-1
D gene: TRBD1
J gene: TRBJ2-3
CDR3 protein: ASSPLDRVADTQY

V gene: TRBV19
D gene: NA
J gene: TRBJ1-5
CDR3 protein: ASSIGLASNQPQH

V gene: TRBV5-1
D gene: NA
J gene: TRBJ1-2
CDR3 protein: ASSLDRGNYGYT

V gene: TRBV4-1
D gene: TRBD2
J gene: TRBJ2-7
CDR3 protein: ASSQGERGTYEQY

V gene: TRBV2
D gene: TRBD2
J gene: TRBJ2-7
CDR3 protein: ASRTSLASNEQY